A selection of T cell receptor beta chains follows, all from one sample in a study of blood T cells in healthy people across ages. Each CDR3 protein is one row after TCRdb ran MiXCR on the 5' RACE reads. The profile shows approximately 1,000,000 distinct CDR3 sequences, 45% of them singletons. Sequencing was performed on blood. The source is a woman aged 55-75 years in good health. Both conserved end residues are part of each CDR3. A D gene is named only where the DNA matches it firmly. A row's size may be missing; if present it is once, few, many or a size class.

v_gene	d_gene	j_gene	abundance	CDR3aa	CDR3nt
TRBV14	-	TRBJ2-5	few	CASSQLDSNEQYF	TGTGCCAGCAGCCAATTGGACAGCAATGAGCAGTACTTC
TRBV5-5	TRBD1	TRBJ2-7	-	CASSFRDRFYEQYF	TGTGCCAGCAGCTTCCGGGACAGGTTTTACGAGCAGTACTTC
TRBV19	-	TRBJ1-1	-	CASSMGWDTEAFF	TGTGCCAGTTCGATGGGTTGGGACACTGAAGCTTTCTTT
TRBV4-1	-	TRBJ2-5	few	CASSQDGVSRETQYF	TGCGCCAGCAGCCAAGATGGGGTGAGCCGGGAGACCCAGTACTTC
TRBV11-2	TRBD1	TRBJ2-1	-	CASSSQGAWKNEQFF	TGTGCCAGCAGCTCCCAGGGGGCGTGGAAAAATGAGCAGTTCTTC
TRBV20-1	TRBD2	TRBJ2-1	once	CSARASGRKSYNEQFF	TGCAGTGCTAGGGCTAGCGGGAGGAAATCCTACAATGAGCAGTTCTTC
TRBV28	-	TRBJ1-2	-	CASKRDTLGYTF	TGTGCCAGCAAGCGGGACACCCTTGGCTACACCTTC
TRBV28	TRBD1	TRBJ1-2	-	CASSLPYRGHNYGYTF	TGTGCCAGCAGTTTACCCTACAGGGGCCATAACTATGGCTACACCTTC
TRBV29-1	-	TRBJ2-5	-	CSAEGGEVLQETQYF	TGCAGCGCTGAAGGGGGTGAGGTTCTCCAAGAGACCCAGTACTTC
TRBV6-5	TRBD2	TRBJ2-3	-	CASNLAGGGADTQYF	TGTGCCAGCAACTTAGCGGGAGGGGGGGCAGATACGCAGTATTTT
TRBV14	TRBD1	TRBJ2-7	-	CASSQELQRTGMSYEQYF	TGTGCCAGCAGCCAAGAACTTCAGAGGACAGGGATGTCGTACGAGCAGTACTTC
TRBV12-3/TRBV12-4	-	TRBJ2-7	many	CASSLGTLTQYF	TGTGCCAGCAGTTTGGGGACCTTGACTCAGTACTTC
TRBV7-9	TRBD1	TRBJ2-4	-	CASSLFEGQLAKNIQYF	TGTGCCAGCAGCTTATTTGAGGGACAGCTAGCCAAAAACATTCAGTACTTC